Sequencing of this TCR beta chain was carried out in a study of blood T cell repertoires in COVID-19. About the research overall: COVID-19 samples from acute and convalescent phases originated in the United States, Italy and Spain. Nucleic acid was either cDNA or gDNA, and it came from T cells, B-cell-depleted T cells, or PBMCs.

Source study methods: Nucleated cell number was recorded as an estimate derived from reference gene primer amplification. Libraries were prepared by immunoSEQ multiplex PCR; TCRdb keeps only in-frame clonotypes and omits some of them. V and J calls and clone size are those listed in that table; D and trimming were worked out from the DNA. The top ten clones hold 2.5% to 3.5% of a sample with more than 70,000 clones, about nine tenths of them seen once. This receptor was identified in a woman aged 45 to 65 with active or convalescent COVID-19. The material sequenced was peripheral blood.

CDR3: CASSDSLNSGGAYNEQFF. The CDR3 DNA sequence: TGTGCCAGCAGTGACTCGCTTAATTCGGGGGGCGCCTACAATGAGCAGTTCTTC. The chain couples TRBV6-4 to TRBJ2-1; weak D call: TRBD2 (7 bases). Germline V gene lookup returns CDR1 MRHNA and CDR2 SNTAGT. There are 18 residues in the CDR3. Trimming pared 0 bases from V and 2 bases from J, leaving 17 bases between.